This TCR beta chain was recovered during a study of T cell repertoires in cytomegalovirus infection. Study information: From public TCR beta signatures came an indication of both CMV infection and matching HLA type. General study results and limits: The cumulative frequency of public TCR beta families distinguished individuals who carried CMV together with the relevant HLA. The response measured ex vivo was dominated by TCR beta clonotypes (HLA-C-restricted and CMV-specific).

This clonotype was picked up many times. The antigen remains unidentified. From germline, CDR1 is MNHEY and CDR2 SMNVEV (reference sequence). The length of the CDR3 is 16 residues. Trimming shortened V by 5 bases and J by 4 bases, and 18 bases separated the two germline ends. TCRdb re-analysed the reads in MiXCR, keeping a single row per CDR3 protein. The table includes under 350,000 distinct CDR3 sequences, about 9.2% detected once. The specimen was PBMCs. V usage is TRBV27 and J usage is TRBJ2-1; D is possibly TRBD2 (6 bases). The source is a human donor in good health (CMV status not recorded). Some clones in this sample may be carry-over from other donors' samples. The CDR3 DNA reads TGTGCCAGCAGTCTACCGCCCGGGACTCATTACAATGAGCAGTTCTTC. Translating it yields CASSLPPGTHYNEQFF.